The present entry profiles one T cell receptor (beta chain) with its context. Its antigen is not known. These data belong to a study of Ad26.COV2.S vaccination and SARS-CoV-2 variants. Background on the study: Donor had been placed in the Ad26.COV2.S arm of the COV1001 trial. Findings and limits, study-wide: Vaccinated individuals (as opposed to placebo recipients) had higher spike-specific TCR breadth.

As for treatment: about 20 received Ad26.COV2.S at low or high dose, single or two shots; 5 received placebo; per-sample allocation not given. Collection of samples fell on day 63 after the first vaccine or placebo injection. This Boston cohort included adults aged 18-55 years. Germline V CDR1 and CDR2: DFQATT, SNEGSKA (reference sequence). The CDR3 is made up of 11 amino acids. V was cut by 1 base and J by 8 bases, with 8 bases left in between. Here immunoSEQ multiplex PCR was the method, and the copy in TCRdb shows in-frame clones only, minus some. The sample comprises about 680,000 clones, 89% of which are singletons, and 1.5% rests with the top ten.

The sample here was peripheral blood, taken in a trial of Ad26.COV2.S vaccine versus placebo. This receptor was taken from a person aged 18 to 59 who received the Ad26.COV2.S COVID-19 vaccine or a placebo. This chain links TRBV20-1 with TRBJ1-2; no reliable D call. Here the CDR3 DNA reads TGCAGTGCTAGAGCGGGTCCGGGCTACACCTTC. Its translation: CSARAGPGYTF.